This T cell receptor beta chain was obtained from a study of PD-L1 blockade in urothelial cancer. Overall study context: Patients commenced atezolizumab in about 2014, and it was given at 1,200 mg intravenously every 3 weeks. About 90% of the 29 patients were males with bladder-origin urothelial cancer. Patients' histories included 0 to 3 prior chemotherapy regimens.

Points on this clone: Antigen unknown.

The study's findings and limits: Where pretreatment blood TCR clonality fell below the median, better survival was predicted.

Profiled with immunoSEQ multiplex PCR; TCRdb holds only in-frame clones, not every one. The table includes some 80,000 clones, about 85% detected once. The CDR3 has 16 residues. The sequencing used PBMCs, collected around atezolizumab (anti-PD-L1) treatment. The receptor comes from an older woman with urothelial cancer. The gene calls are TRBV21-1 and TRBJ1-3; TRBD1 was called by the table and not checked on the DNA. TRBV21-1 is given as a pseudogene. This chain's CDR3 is CASRDRALSSGNTIYF. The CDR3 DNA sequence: TGTGCCAGCAGGGACAGGGCGTTGTCCTCTGGAAACACCATATATTTT.